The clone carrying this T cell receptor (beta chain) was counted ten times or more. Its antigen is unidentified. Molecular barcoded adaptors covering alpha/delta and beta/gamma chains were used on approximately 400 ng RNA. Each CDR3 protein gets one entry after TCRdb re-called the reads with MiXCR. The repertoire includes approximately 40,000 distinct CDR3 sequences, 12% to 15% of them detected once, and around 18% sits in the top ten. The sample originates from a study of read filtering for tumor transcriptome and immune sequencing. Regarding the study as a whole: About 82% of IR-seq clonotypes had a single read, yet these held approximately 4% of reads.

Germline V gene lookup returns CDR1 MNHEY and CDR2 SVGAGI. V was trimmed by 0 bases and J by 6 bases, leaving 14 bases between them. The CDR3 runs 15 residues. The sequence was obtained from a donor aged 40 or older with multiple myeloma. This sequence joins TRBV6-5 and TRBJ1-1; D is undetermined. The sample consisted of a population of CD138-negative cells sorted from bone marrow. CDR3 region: CASSYSRRAPAEAFF. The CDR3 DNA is TGTGCCAGCAGTTACTCGAGACGGGCCCCCGCTGAAGCTTTCTTT.